This is a list of T cell receptor beta chains from one sample in a study of blood T cell repertoires in COVID-19. Assay: immunoSEQ multiplex PCR; the TCRdb copy retains only in-frame clones and omits some. The table shows approximately 300,000 clones, with less than 85% occurring only once. The sample taken for sequencing was PBMCs or T cells enriched from blood (not recorded which). The source of these receptors is a woman aged 25 to 39 who had been exposed to COVID-19. The CDR3 runs from the conserved cysteine through the conserved F or W. A D gene is named only where the DNA matches it firmly. Rows may omit the clone size; those that give it use once, few, many or a size class.

J	V	D	size	DNA	CDR3
TRBJ1-1	TRBV10-2	-	-	TGCGCCAGCAGTGAGTCGGGGGGAGTGGGCACTGAAGCTTTCTTT	CASSESGGVGTEAFF
TRBJ2-7	TRBV4-3	-	-	TGCGCCAGCAGCCAAACTGGACAGCTCTACGAGCAGTACTTC	CASSQTGQLYEQYF
TRBJ2-3	TRBV27	-	-	TGTGCCAGCAGTTTTCGATTGACAGGCACAGATACGCAGTATTTT	CASSFRLTGTDTQYF
TRBJ2-7	TRBV19	-	-	TGTGCCAGTAGTATCGCCAGGGAATACGAGCAGTACTTC	CASSIAREYEQYF
TRBJ2-1	TRBV7-2	TRBD2	-	TGTGCCAGCAGCTTAACGTGGCTAGCGGGAGTGGGTCGGTTCTTC	CASSLTWLAGVGRFF
TRBJ2-1	TRBV27	-	-	TGTGCCAGCAGGAGAAGCGGAGACTACAATGAGCAGTTCTTC	CASRRSGDYNEQFF
TRBJ1-5	TRBV9	TRBD1	-	TGTGCCAGCAGCACCGGGACAGGGGGGCAGCCCCAGCATTTT	CASSTGTGGQPQHF
TRBJ1-5	TRBV28	-	-	TGTGCCAGCACCCCACCCCCAGGGCTCAATCAGCCCCAGCATTTT	CASTPPPGLNQPQHF
TRBJ2-3	TRBV24-1	TRBD2	-	TGTGCCACCAGTGAAGGGGGACTAGCGGGGGACACAGATACGCAGTATTTT	CATSEGGLAGDTDTQYF
TRBJ2-3	TRBV6-1	-	-	TGTGCCAGCAGTGAAGAGGTCGGGGGATACACAGATACGCAGTATTTT	CASSEEVGGYTDTQYF
TRBJ1-1	TRBV12-3/TRBV12-4	TRBD1	-	TGTGCCAGCAGTCCTAATCGGGACAGGATCGCTTTCTTT	CASSPNRDRIAFF
TRBJ2-7	TRBV7-9	TRBD2	-	TGTGCCAGCAGCTTAGACAGTAGCGGGGCCAGGGAGCAGTACTTC	CASSLDSSGAREQYF
TRBJ2-7	TRBV11-1	-	-	TGTGCCAGCAGCACCGTAGTCGAGCAGTACTTC	CASSTVVEQYF
TRBJ2-7	TRBV19	TRBD2	-	TGTGCCAGTGGGGAATCCGGGACTAGAAACATATACGAGCAGTACTTC	CASGESGTRNIYEQYF
TRBJ2-5	TRBV14	-	-	TGTGCCAGCAGCCAAGACCTACAGGGTTCATCAGAGACCCAGTACTTC	CASSQDLQGSSETQYF
TRBJ2-5	TRBV19	-	-	TGTGCCAGTAGTATAGATCTGGGGGGAGGGACCCAGTACTTC	CASSIDLGGGTQYF
TRBJ2-2	TRBV11-3	-	-	TGTGCCAGCAGCTTAGGAGGAATGGGTTCCGGGGAGCTGTTTTTT	CASSLGGMGSGELFF
TRBJ2-2	TRBV19	-	-	TGTGCCAGTAGTATAGGATTCGGCAGGGACTTGTGGGCCGGGGAGCTGTTTTTT	CASSIGFGRDLWAGELFF
TRBJ1-1	TRBV4-1	TRBD1	-	TGCGCCAGCAGCCAAGTATTGGGACAGGGGGATTCCAGGGACACTGAAGCTTTCTTT	CASSQVLGQGDSRDTEAFF
TRBJ1-2	TRBV5-1	TRBD1	-	TGCGCCAGCAGTCCTGGGACAGTCAGTTGGTCCTATGGCTACACCTTC	CASSPGTVSWSYGYTF
TRBJ1-1	TRBV28	TRBD1	-	TGTGCCAGCAGCTTCGGAGGGATGACAGGGAGCACTGAAGCTTTCTTT	CASSFGGMTGSTEAFF
TRBJ2-1	TRBV24-1	TRBD2	-	TGTGCCACCAGTGATCTTACTAGCGGTAGCTCCTACAATGAGCAGTTCTTC	CATSDLTSGSSYNEQFF
TRBJ2-3	TRBV28	-	-	TGTGCCAGCAGCCTAAAACTAACGACAGGAGGCACAGATACGCAGTATTTT	CASSLKLTTGGTDTQYF
TRBJ2-5	TRBV30	-	-	TGTGCCTGGAGTCTCATGGGGGGACTCCAAGAGACCCAGTACTTC	CAWSLMGGLQETQYF
TRBJ2-2	TRBV11-2	TRBD2	-	TGTGCCAGCAGCTTATCTAGCGGGGGGGCGGGCACCGGGGAGCTGTTTTTT	CASSLSSGGAGTGELFF
TRBJ1-1	TRBV4-2	TRBD1	-	TGTGCCAGCAGTTCGACAGGGCAGAACACTGAAGCTTTCTTT	CASSSTGQNTEAFF
TRBJ1-1	TRBV4-1	-	-	TGCGCCAGCAGCCAAGTCCTTCGGGGGGCGAGAACTGAAGCTTTCTTT	CASSQVLRGARTEAFF
TRBJ1-2	TRBV28	TRBD1	-	TGTGCCAGCAGAACCGACAGGGCTTTCTATGGCTACACCTTC	CASRTDRAFYGYTF
TRBJ1-5	TRBV30	TRBD1	-	TGTGCCTGGAGCGATGGGACAGGGAGTCAGCCCCAGCATTTT	CAWSDGTGSQPQHF
TRBJ2-1	TRBV9	TRBD2	-	TGTGCCAGCAGCGGTAGGGGGGTAGCGGGAGGGCAAAATGAGCAGTTCTTC	CASSGRGVAGGQNEQFF
TRBJ1-2	TRBV6-2/TRBV6-3	TRBD1	-	TGTGCCAGCAGTTACGTTACAGGGGGTCGATATGGCTACACCTTC	CASSYVTGGRYGYTF
TRBJ1-1	TRBV18	-	-	TGTGCCAGCTCCGCGCGGCACGGCCATGAAGCTTTCTTT	CASSARHGHEAFF
TRBJ2-7	TRBV3-1/TRBV3-2	-	-	TGTGCCAGCAGCCAAGGGGGGAGGATCTACGAGCAGTACTTC	CASSQGGRIYEQYF
TRBJ1-1	TRBV5-1	-	many	TGCGCCAGCAGCCCCCCTCAGGCTATGAACACTGAAGCTTTCTTT	CASSPPQAMNTEAFF
TRBJ2-5	TRBV12-3/TRBV12-4	-	-	TGTGCCAGCACCGATGTCGGTGGAGAGACCCAGTACTTC	CASTDVGGETQYF
TRBJ1-1	TRBV3-1/TRBV3-2	-	few	TGTGCCAGCAGCAGGGCGCGGGGTGAAGCTTTCTTT	CASSRARGEAFF
TRBJ1-1	TRBV7-2	-	-	TGTGCCAGCAGCTTAGGGCTGGACACTGAAGCTTTCTTT	CASSLGLDTEAFF
TRBJ2-3	TRBV7-9	TRBD1	-	TGTGCCAGCAGCTCCGACAGGGCGAGCACAGATACGCAGTATTTT	CASSSDRASTDTQYF
TRBJ1-2	TRBV6-2/TRBV6-3	TRBD1	-	TGTGCCAGCAGTTACTCGACAGGGAGTGGCTACACCTTC	CASSYSTGSGYTF
TRBJ2-2	TRBV6-2/TRBV6-3	-	-	TGTGCCAGCAGTCCCAACAGTCCGAACACCGGGGAGCTGTTTTTT	CASSPNSPNTGELFF
TRBJ1-3	TRBV28	TRBD1	-	TGTGCCAGCAGTTTATACAGGGGGCGCCCTGGAAACACCATATATTTT	CASSLYRGRPGNTIYF
TRBJ2-5	TRBV30	-	-	TGTGCCTGGAGCGCGGGCTTAGGTGGGACCCAGTACTTC	CAWSAGLGGTQYF
TRBJ2-2	TRBV15	TRBD2	-	TGTGCCACCGAAAGCGGGAGTGGTGACGGGGAGCTGTTTTTT	CATESGSGDGELFF
TRBJ1-2	TRBV28	-	-	TGTGCCAGCAGTTTACGAGGGTCCTCAGTGGGCGGCTACACCTTC	CASSLRGSSVGGYTF
TRBJ1-2	TRBV18	-	-	TGTGCCAGCTCAGTGAGCTTGAACTATGGCTACACCTTC	CASSVSLNYGYTF
TRBJ2-3	TRBV10-1	TRBD2	-	TGCGCCAGCAGTGCACCGGGGGGTACCCTAATGAATACGCAGTATTTT	CASSAPGGTLMNTQYF
TRBJ1-4	TRBV28	-	-	TGTGCCAGCAGTCCCCAAGGGGCCTCCGGAAAACTGTTTTTT	CASSPQGASGKLFF
TRBJ2-4	TRBV3-1/TRBV3-2	TRBD1	-	TGTGCCAGCAGCAGGACAGGGAACGCCAAAAACATTCAGTACTTC	CASSRTGNAKNIQYF
TRBJ2-7	TRBV27	TRBD2	-	TGTGCCAGCAGCCGTAGCGGGAGCGCGTACGAGCAGTACTTC	CASSRSGSAYEQYF
TRBJ1-3	TRBV18	TRBD1	-	TGTGCCAGCTCCCCAACAGGGGAAGCTGGAAACACCATATATTTT	CASSPTGEAGNTIYF
TRBJ2-1	TRBV30	-	-	TGTGCCTGGAGTCGGGGAACCAGCTACAATGAGCAGTTCTTC	CAWSRGTSYNEQFF
TRBJ1-6	TRBV2	-	-	TGTGCCAGTGCCTCAGGGGCGGGGGGTTCACCCCTCCACTTT	CASASGAGGSPLHF
TRBJ2-3	TRBV7-9	-	-	TGTGCCAGCACACCTCCAGGGGGGACAGATACGCAGTATTTT	CASTPPGGTDTQYF
TRBJ1-2	TRBV28	TRBD1	once	TGTGCCAGCAGTGGTTACAGGGGGAACTATGGCTACACCTTC	CASSGYRGNYGYTF
TRBJ2-7	TRBV4-2	TRBD1	-	TGTGCCAGCAGCCTCGGATGGGACAGGGGCGACGAGCAGTACTTC	CASSLGWDRGDEQYF